The 20 T cell receptor beta chains below were found in one sample sequenced in a study of T cell responses to AZD1222 COVID-19 vaccine. The protocol was immunoSEQ multiplex PCR, while the TCRdb copy is restricted to in-frame clones and leaves out a portion. Of roughly 96,000 clones listed, 88% were seen once; the top ten hold over 10%. Here the sequenced sample was peripheral blood, taken 28 days after the second AZD1222 dose. These receptors all come from an adult who received the AZD1222 COVID-19 vaccine.

The chain is built from TRBV28 and TRBJ1-4; the D is unclear. V shed 2 bases and J shed 4 bases, with 8 bases lying between them. The CDR3 sequence is 14 residues long. Germline V CDR1 and CDR2: MDHEN, SYDVKM. CDR3 sequence reads: CASSLLRGNEKLFF. The CDR3 DNA reads as TGTGCCAGCAGTTTACTTCGGGGTAATGAAAAACTGTTTTTT.

Only one count was recorded for this clone. The chain combines TRBV9 with TRBJ2-1; a possible D gene is TRBD1 (6 bases). V was cut by 4 bases and J by 0 bases, with 11 bases left in between. The germline V gene encodes CDR1 SGDLS and CDR2 YYNGEE. The CDR3 has 15 amino acids. DNA for the CDR3: TGTGCCAGCAGCACCACAGGGAACTCCTACAATGAGCAGTTCTTC. This gives the protein CASSTTGNSYNEQFF. The full variable domain, rest sourced from reference TRBV9 and TRBJ2-1, is DSGVTQTPKHLITATGQRVTLRCSPRSGDLSVYWYQQSLDQGLQFLIQYYNGEERAKGNILERFSAQQFPDLHSELNLSSLELGDSALYFCASSTTGNSYNEQFFGPGTRLTVL.

The rearrangement uses TRBV6-1 and TRBJ1-3, with D perhaps matching TRBD1 (5 bases). CDR1 is MNHNS, CDR2 SASEGT, per germline. Trimming removed 3 bases from V and 2 bases from J, with 17 bases in between. This CDR3 spans 17 amino acids. The CDR3 sequence: CASSEYLWRDAGNTIYF. The CDR3, as DNA: TGTGCCAGCAGTGAGTATCTGTGGCGGGACGCTGGAAACACCATATATTTT.

In its sample, this clone was seen once. The chain couples TRBV7-6 to TRBJ1-1; D is ambiguous. The germline V and J ends were trimmed by 1 base and 0 bases, with 12 bases remaining between them. Germline CDR1 reads SGHVS; CDR2 reads FNYEAQ. CDR3 length equals 16 residues. The CDR3 region is CASSLGPLQMNTEAFF. The CDR3 nucleotides read TGTGCCAGCAGCTTAGGCCCCTTACAGATGAACACTGAAGCTTTCTTT.

The chain recombines TRBV18 with TRBJ1-6; unclear D gene. Germline values: CDR1 KGHSH, CDR2 LQKENI. This CDR3 contains 17 residues. V was trimmed by 0 bases and J by 0 bases, leaving 9 bases between them. For the CDR3, the DNA is TGTGCCAGCTCACCACCGTCCATGAGCTCCTATAATTCACCCCTCCACTTT. Translated: CASSPPSMSSYNSPLHF. Based on the CDR3 plus reference TRBV18 and TRBJ1-6, the full variable domain is NAGVMQNPRHLVRRRGQEARLRCSPMKGHSHVYWYRQLPEEGLKFMVYLQKENIIDESGMPKERFSAEFPKEGPSILRIQQVVRGDSAAYFCASSPPSMSSYNSPLHFGNGTRLTVT.

The chain is built from TRBV6-5 and TRBJ1-6, with D uncertain. V was clipped by 5 bases and J by 0 bases, with 8 bases between them. The CDR3 contains 15 residues. The V gene's germline CDR1 is MNHEY and CDR2 SVGAGI. The CDR3 region has the DNA TGTGCCAGCAGTCGGGATTTCTCCTATAATTCACCCCTCCACTTT. The encoded protein is CASSRDFSYNSPLHF.

The J gene is TRBJ2-7, the V gene TRBV4-1, with D hard to call. Trimming left V 1 base short and J 1 base short, with 14 bases between. Germline V gene lookup returns CDR1 MGHRA and CDR2 YSYEKL. The CDR3 spans 16 residues. The CDR3 reads CASSQGGPQTSYEQYF. CDR3 nucleotide sequence: TGCGCCAGCAGCCAAGGTGGGCCGCAGACTTCCTACGAGCAGTACTTC.

The V call is TRBV18, the J call TRBJ1-1, with a possible D match to TRBD1 (6 bases). With 3 bases removed from V and 6 bases from J, the gap between germline ends came to 17 bases. This CDR3 region has 15 residues. Germline-derived CDR1 and CDR2 are KGHSH and LQKENI. CDR3: CASSPRGGPDAEAFF. In DNA, the CDR3 is TGTGCCAGCTCACCGCGTGGGGGGCCCGACGCTGAAGCTTTCTTT.

To note about this clone: Other DNA sequences in the same sample also yield this CDR3. The chain links TRBV4-3 to TRBJ2-1; TRBD2 matches 14 bases. The V segment lost 1 base and the J segment 4 bases; nucleotides outside the gene matches: 0. The CDR3 is 16 residues long. Germline V gene sequence: CDR1 LGHNA, CDR2 YSLEER. The CDR3, as DNA: TGCGCCAGCAGCCAAGGGACTAGCGGGGGGTACAATGAGCAGTTCTTC. Translation gives CASSQGTSGGYNEQFF.

The chain joins TRBV7-6 to TRBJ2-7; TRBD1 matches 7 bases. The CDR3 extends over 12 amino acids. The ends lost 5 bases at V and 5 bases at J; junction bases unmatched: 3. Germline V lookup: CDR1 SGHVS, CDR2 FNYEAQ. CDR3 DNA sequence: TGTGCCAGCAGCGGCGACAGGGACGAGCAGTACTTC. Protein product: CASSGDRDEQYF.

The chain uses TRBV24-1 and TRBJ1-4; 7 bases are shared with TRBD1. This CDR3 spans 16 amino acids. CDR1 and CDR2 (germline): KGHDR, SFDVKD. V lost 2 bases to trimming and J lost 8 bases; unmatched junction nucleotides: 10. The DNA for the CDR3 is TGTGCCACCAGTGATTCTAGACAGGGAGGAGGAGAAAAACTGTTTTTT. Encoded protein: CATSDSRQGGGEKLFF.

V usage is TRBV6-5 and J usage is TRBJ2-1; TRBD1 matches 8 bases. The ends lost 5 bases at V and 6 bases at J; junction bases unmatched: 9. In germline, CDR1 is MNHEY, CDR2 SVGAGI. This CDR3 comprises 15 residues. This CDR3 reads CASSNRQGWGNEQFF. CDR3 coding DNA: TGTGCCAGCAGTAACCGACAGGGGTGGGGCAATGAGCAGTTCTTC.

The chain recombines TRBV9 with TRBJ2-2; 7 nucleotides match TRBD2. This CDR3 has 17 amino acids. V shed 4 bases, J shed 1 base, and the junction held 10 bases outside the gene matches. Germline loops: CDR1 SGDLS, CDR2 YYNGEE. This CDR3 is CASSPTQASGNTGELFF. Written as DNA, the CDR3 is TGTGCCAGCAGCCCCACCCAGGCTAGCGGGAACACCGGGGAGCTGTTTTTT.

V is TRBV6-6 and J is TRBJ1-1; D is perhaps TRBD1 (5 bases). The CDR3 is 12 residues long. Germline lookup yields CDR1 MNHNY and CDR2 SVGAGI (reference sequence). V dropped 2 bases and J dropped 6 bases, with 7 bases sitting between them. In DNA form, the CDR3 reads TGTGCCAGCAGTTACGAAGGGGCTGAAGCTTTCTTT. It yields the protein CASSYEGAEAFF.

The genes are TRBV4-2 and TRBJ1-5; D possibly corresponds to TRBD1 (5 bases). Germline CDR1 is LGHNA and CDR2 is YNFKEQ. The CDR3 length is 18 residues. V lost 3 bases and J lost 6, with 24 bases in between. Here the CDR3 reads CASSHVEGQGRSSQPQHF. The CDR3 DNA is TGTGCCAGCAGCCATGTTGAGGGGCAGGGTCGGAGTAGTCAGCCCCAGCATTTT.

The V call is TRBV19, the J call TRBJ2-5, with a weak D call TRBD2 (6 bases). Deletions cut 5 bases from V and 0 bases from J, with 13 bases between. This CDR3 is 15 amino acids long. CDR1 is LNHDA, CDR2 SQIVND, per germline (reference sequence). CDR3 region: CASSPGLRYQETQYF. As DNA, the CDR3 is TGTGCCAGTAGTCCGGGACTCAGGTACCAAGAGACCCAGTACTTC.

The chain joins TRBV19 to TRBJ2-5; 9 bases map to TRBD2. Trimming at V came to 4 bases and at J to 2 bases, leaving 8 bases not matched to a gene. The CDR3 totals 16 residues. The germline gives CDR1 LNHDA, CDR2 SQIVND (reference sequence). The chain's CDR3 is CASSTGASGAQETQYF. CDR3 DNA: TGTGCCAGTAGTACCGGGGCTAGCGGGGCACAAGAGACCCAGTACTTC.

Judged by abundance, this clone is medium-sized. Here the CDR3 reads CAWSVLDRVADEQFF. CDR3 nucleotides: TGTGCCTGGAGTGTACTGGACAGGGTGGCCGATGAGCAGTTCTTC. The chain is built from TRBV30 and TRBJ2-1; 8 bases match TRBD1. With 0 bases clipped from V and 8 bases from J, the junction kept 9 bases outside the gene matches. The CDR3 covers 15 residues. CDR1 and CDR2 from the germline V gene are GTSNPN and SVGIG (reference sequence).

This sequence joins TRBV6-5 and TRBJ1-3; TRBD1 agrees at 8 bases. The CDR3 is 14 residues long. Germline V gene data show CDR1 as MNHEY and CDR2 as SVGAGI. With V trimmed by 5 bases and J by 8 bases, 8 bases remained unmatched. The CDR3 DNA reads TGTGCCAGCAGTATGGACAGGGAGTCGGACACCATATATTTT. It specifies CASSMDRESDTIYF.

The J gene is TRBJ1-5, the V gene TRBV6-5, with a possible D match to TRBD1 (5 bases). CDR3 length equals 16 residues. Germline V gives CDR1 MNHEY, CDR2 SVGAGI. Trimming cost V 4 bases and J 1 base, with 14 bases left between them. CDR3 in DNA: TGTGCCAGCAGTTCCCACGGGGCGGGAAGCAATCAGCCCCAGCATTTT. Its translation: CASSSHGAGSNQPQHF.